The 28 T cell receptor beta chains below all came from one sample that was sequenced in a study of control samples from healthy donors and cancer patients. Repertoires were generated with immunoSEQ multiplex PCR, while TCRdb's copy carries only in-frame clones and drops some. The sample consists of roughly 130,000 clones, 93% of them appearing once. Sequencing was done on a sample of PBMCs. All receptors derive from a man between 45 and 60 years old with head and neck cancer.

The chain is built from TRBV7-2 and TRBJ1-2; D possibly corresponds to TRBD1 (6 bases). From germline, CDR1 is SGHTA and CDR2 FQGNSA. The V end lost 5 bases, the J end lost 2 bases, and 18 bases lay between the germline ends. The CDR3 loop spans 16 amino acids. CDR3 protein: CASSLRGTASNYGYTF. The CDR3 DNA sequence: TGTGCCAGCAGCCTGAGGGGGACCGCGTCCAACTATGGCTACACCTTC. Filled out from reference TRBV7-2 and TRBJ1-2, the complete variable domain reads GAGVSQSPSNKVTEKGKDVELRCDPISGHTALYWYRQSLGQGLEFLIYFQGNSAPDKSGLPSDRFSAERTGGSVSTLTIQRTQQEDSAVYLCASSLRGTASNYGYTFGSGTRLTVV.

This sequence joins TRBV5-4 and TRBJ2-5, with 7 nucleotides matching TRBD1. The length of the CDR3 is 14 residues. Trimming took 0 bases from V and 5 from J; bases not matched to a gene: 4. The germline V gene has CDR1 SGHNT and CDR2 YYREEE (reference sequence). The DNA for the CDR3 is TGTGCCAGCAGCTTGGTGACAGGGTCCGAGACCCAGTACTTC. As protein: CASSLVTGSETQYF.

The gene calls are TRBV15 and TRBJ1-1; no clear D gene. Germline loops: CDR1 LNHNV, CDR2 YYDKDF (reference sequence). The CDR3 spans 14 residues. V was pared by 7 bases and J by 1 base, with 13 bases between. CDR3 protein: CATTYEVANTEAFF. CDR3 bases: TGTGCCACCACCTACGAGGTTGCGAACACTGAAGCTTTCTTT.

This clone was detected only once. V and J are TRBV18 and TRBJ1-6; no clear D. The germline V and J ends were trimmed by 1 base and 2 bases, with 6 bases remaining between them. Germline V lookup: CDR1 KGHSH, CDR2 LQKENI. This CDR3 is 15 amino acids long. Written as DNA, the CDR3 is TGTGCCAGCTCACCACTTGGGACCTATAATTCACCCCTCCACTTT. Its translation is CASSPLGTYNSPLHF.

The V and J genes are TRBV6-6 and TRBJ1-5; no clear D. Deletions cut 4 bases from V and 0 bases from J, with 7 bases between. The CDR3 has 14 amino acids. CDR1 is MNHNY, CDR2 SVGAGI, per germline (reference sequence). As DNA, the CDR3 is TGTGCCAGCAGTTTGATGGGTAGCAATCAGCCCCAGCATTTT. Its protein product is CASSLMGSNQPQHF.

This clone was seen only once. The rearrangement uses TRBV29-1 and TRBJ1-1; 9 bases fit TRBD1. This CDR3 comprises 13 residues. The trim removed 7 bases at V and 5 bases at J, leaving 8 bases unmatched. Germline CDR1 reads SQVTM; CDR2 reads ANQGSEA. CDR3 residues: CSAPGQGITEAFF. DNA for the CDR3: TGCAGCGCCCCGGGACAGGGTATTACTGAAGCTTTCTTT.

This sequence joins TRBV6-2 or TRBV6-3 and TRBJ1-5, with a tentative D call TRBD1 (5 bases). The germline V and J ends were trimmed by 6 bases and 0 bases, with 24 bases remaining between them. Germline V gene sequence: CDR1 MNHEY, CDR2 SVGEGT. The CDR3 is 19 residues long. The CDR3 is CASSPLSWTRTYSNQPQHF. DNA of the CDR3: TGTGCCAGCAGCCCCCTCTCGTGGACAAGAACCTATAGCAATCAGCCCCAGCATTTT.

This sequence joins TRBV11-3 and TRBJ2-1; a possible D gene is TRBD1 (6 bases). Trimming pared 6 bases from V and 6 bases from J, leaving 15 bases between. Germline V gives CDR1 SGHNT, CDR2 YENEEA. This CDR3 contains 14 residues. CDR3 in DNA: TGTGCCAGCAGTCAACTAGGACAGTTCAATGAGCAGTTCTTC. It is translated as CASSQLGQFNEQFF.

The gene calls are TRBV7-3 and TRBJ1-2; no reliable D call. The ends were cut back, 8 bases at V and 0 bases at J, with 13 bases in the middle. The V gene's germline CDR1 is SGHTA and CDR2 FQGTGA. The CDR3 totals 14 residues. CDR3 sequence reads: CASSDSKANYGYTF. In DNA, the CDR3 is TGTGCCAGCTCCGATAGTAAGGCTAACTATGGCTACACCTTC.

The chain carries TRBV5-1 and TRBJ2-1; 9 bases align to TRBD1. There are 18 residues in the CDR3. V lost 7 bases and J lost 7; bases outside the gene matches: 21. The germline CDR1 and CDR2 sequences are SGHRS and YFSETQ. CDR3 sequence reads: CASRPGQGKVVVFNEQFF. The CDR3 DNA sequence: TGCGCCAGCCGTCCGGGACAGGGAAAGGTGGTCGTCTTTAATGAGCAGTTCTTC.

The chain joins TRBV5-8 to TRBJ2-2; either TRBD1 or TRBD2 may supply D (5 bases each). Germline V gene sequence: CDR1 SGHTS, CDR2 YDEGEE. The CDR3 covers 16 residues. V was clipped by 5 bases and J by 1 base, with 15 bases between them. CDR3 nucleotide sequence: TGTGCCAGCAGGTACACCGGGACCAGGAACACCGGGGAGCTGTTTTTT. Translation: CASRYTGTRNTGELFF.

This chain uses TRBV5-1 with TRBJ2-6; no clear D. With 2 bases removed from V and 3 bases from J, the gap between germline ends came to 12 bases. There are 16 residues in the CDR3. Germline loops: CDR1 SGHRS, CDR2 YFSETQ. DNA of the CDR3: TGCGCCAGCAGCTTTGAAGCAACGTATGGGGCCAACGTCCTGACTTTC. This codes for CASSFEATYGANVLTF. Full variable domain (outside the CDR3, taken from reference TRBV5-1 and TRBJ2-6): KAGVTQTPRYLIKTRGQQVTLSCSPISGHRSVSWYQQTPGQGLQFLFEYFSETQRNKGNFPGRFSGRQFSNSRSEMNVSTLELGDSALYLCASSFEATYGANVLTFGAGSRLTVL.

The J gene is TRBJ2-5, the V gene TRBV5-4, with 9 bases that match TRBD2. The CDR3 is made up of 17 amino acids. Germline CDR1 reads SGHNT; CDR2 reads YYREEE (reference sequence). J lost 5 bases, V lost 4 bases, and 15 bases had no gene match. CDR3 sequence: CASSPPGWRGGRETQYF. The CDR3 DNA reads TGTGCCAGCAGCCCCCCCGGGTGGCGGGGGGGTCGGGAGACCCAGTACTTC.

This chain joins TRBV5-8 and TRBJ2-3; D perhaps matches TRBD1 (5 bases). The CDR3 length is 16 residues. The ends were cut back, 0 bases at V and 2 bases at J, with 13 bases in the middle. In germline, CDR1 is SGHTS, CDR2 YDEGEE. CDR3 amino acids: CASSLGNSGLTDTQYF. CDR3 sequence (DNA): TGTGCCAGCAGCTTGGGGAACTCAGGGCTCACAGATACGCAGTATTTT.

V and J are TRBV21-1 and TRBJ2-5; the table names TRBD1, a call not compared with the DNA. TRBV21-1 is deemed a pseudogene. The CDR3 covers 16 residues. DNA of the CDR3: TGTGCCAGCAGCAAACCGAGACAGGGCTTCCAAGAGACCCAGTACTTC. Translation: CASSKPRQGFQETQYF.

The J gene is TRBJ1-6, the V gene TRBV21-1. TRBV21-1 is given as a pseudogene. The CDR3 is 14 residues long. The DNA for the CDR3 is TGTGCCAGCAGCAAGGGGGCGGGAAATTCACCCCTCCACTTT. This codes for CASSKGAGNSPLHF.

This chain links TRBV19 with TRBJ2-7; the match to TRBD2 covers 8 bases. CDR1 and CDR2 from the germline V gene are LNHDA and SQIVND (reference sequence). The CDR3 consists of 15 residues. The junction had 5 bases not matched to a gene; V was cut back by 3 bases and J by 1 base. The CDR3, as DNA: TGTGCCAGTAGTATGGCACTAGCGGAATCCTACGAGCAGTACTTC. Protein product: CASSMALAESYEQYF. The full variable domain, its missing parts supplied by reference TRBV19 and TRBJ2-7, is DGGITQSPKYLFRKEGQNVTLSCEQNLNHDAMYWYRQDPGQGLRLIYYSQIVNDFQKGDIAEGYSVSREKKESFPLTVTSAQKNPTAFYLCASSMALAESYEQYFGPGTRLTVT.

Turning to this clone: This specimen includes other DNA sequences encoding the same CDR3. The chain joins TRBV6-2 or TRBV6-3 to TRBJ2-7; no clear D. CDR3 size: 11 residues. Between the trimmed V and J ends, which lost 0 bases and 6 bases, there was a span of 3 bases. Per germline, CDR1 MNHEY and CDR2 SVGEGT. The CDR3 spells CASSYSTEQYF. The CDR3 DNA follows: TGTGCCAGCAGTTACTCGACCGAGCAGTACTTC.

In its sample, this clone was seen once. The chain couples TRBV7-2 to TRBJ2-3; D is tentatively TRBD1 or TRBD2 (5 bases each). The germline V gene has CDR1 SGHTA and CDR2 FQGNSA. V lost 6 bases and J 4 bases, leaving 11 bases between the germline ends. CDR3 length equals 13 residues. The DNA for the CDR3 is TGTGCCAGCAGGACCGGGGCCGCAGATACGCAGTATTTT. Its translation is CASRTGAADTQYF.

The genes are TRBV27 and TRBJ1-2; unclear D gene. The length of the CDR3 is 14 residues. V was cut by 6 bases and J by 5 bases, with 16 bases left in between. CDR1 and CDR2 from the germline V gene are MNHEY and SMNVEV (reference sequence). CDR3 protein: CASSSSSIQYGYTF. The CDR3 region has the DNA TGTGCCAGCAGCTCCTCGAGCATACAGTATGGCTACACCTTC.

Comments on this clone: An end of the junction differs from the germline gene, which may be a read error. The J gene is TRBJ1-3, the V gene TRBV6-1; the D gene is possibly TRBD1 (6 bases). The V gene's germline CDR1 is MNHNS and CDR2 SASEGT. CDR3 length: 13 amino acids. The DNA of the CDR3 is TGTGTCAGCAGTGAAGGACAGAGCAACACCATATATTTT. Protein: CVSSEGQSNTIYF.

V is TRBV7-9 and J is TRBJ2-1, with D hard to call. This CDR3 comprises 15 residues. Trimming took 5 bases from V and 5 from J, leaving 16 bases between them. Germline CDR1 reads SEHNR; CDR2 reads FQNEAQ (reference sequence). In nucleotides, the CDR3 is TGTGCCAGCAGCCCTAGAAATGTGGCCAACAATGAGCAGTTCTTC. Translating it yields CASSPRNVANNEQFF.

The chain links TRBV9 to TRBJ2-7; TRBD2 matches 11 bases. Germline assignment: CDR1 SGDLS and CDR2 YYNGEE. V gave up 4 bases and J gave up 6 bases; unmatched junction bases: 9. This CDR3 region has 15 residues. As DNA, the CDR3 is TGTGCCAGCAGCCCCGCAGGGACTAGCGGCCTCGAGCAGTACTTC. It translates to CASSPAGTSGLEQYF.

In nucleotides, the CDR3 is TGTGCCAGCAGCCAAGTCAGGGTGGATCAGCCCCAGCATTTT. Translating it yields CASSQVRVDQPQHF. V and J are TRBV4-2 and TRBJ1-5, with a weak D call TRBD1 (5 bases). V gave up 1 base and J gave up 5 bases, with 9 bases separating them. The CDR3 sequence is 14 residues long. The germline CDR1 and CDR2 sequences are LGHNA and YNFKEQ.

The J gene is TRBJ2-2, the V gene TRBV9; D ambiguous. This CDR3 spans 11 amino acids. V lost 5 bases, J lost 9 bases, and 8 bases lay in between. Germline assignment: CDR1 SGDLS and CDR2 YYNGEE. CDR3 coding DNA: TGTGCCAGCAGTTCACACCGGGAGCTGTTTTTT. It codes for CASSSHRELFF.

The chain combines TRBV6-5 with TRBJ2-3; 8 bases line up with TRBD2. The J segment lost 4 bases and the V segment lost 7 bases, leaving 4 bases of the junction unmatched. CDR3 length equals 13 residues. The germline CDR1 and CDR2 sequences are MNHEY and SVGAGI. The CDR3 region has the DNA TGTGCCAGCACATACGGGGGGGCAGATACGCAGTATTTT. It specifies CASTYGGADTQYF.

Only one count was recorded for this clone. V usage is TRBV28 and J usage is TRBJ1-4, with no clear D. V gave up 2 bases and J gave up 4 bases, with 5 bases separating them. CDR1 is MDHEN, CDR2 SYDVKM, per germline. This CDR3 region has 13 residues. The chain's CDR3 is CASSLGHNEKLFF. Here the CDR3 DNA reads TGTGCCAGCAGTTTAGGCCATAATGAAAAACTGTTTTTT.

The chain is built from TRBV7-2 and TRBJ2-7; 7 bases are a match to TRBD2. The CDR3 runs to 13 residues. V dropped 2 bases and J dropped 5; count of bases not matched to a gene: 3. Germline lookup yields CDR1 SGHTA and CDR2 FQGNSA. The CDR3 DNA is TGTGCCAGCAGCTTAAAGCGGGACCACGAGCAGTACTTC. Its protein is CASSLKRDHEQYF.